The 27 T cell receptor beta chains below come from one sample, sequenced in a study of T cell responses to AZD1222 COVID-19 vaccine. Repertoires were generated with immunoSEQ multiplex PCR, while TCRdb's copy carries only in-frame clones and drops some. The table has 110,000 or so clones, approximately 86% seen once. This material consisted of peripheral blood, taken on day 0 of AZD1222 vaccination. These TCRs come from an adult in good health.

CDR3: CASSPNLLVQPQHF. CDR3 bases: TGTGCCAGCTCACCAAACTTACTTGTCCAGCCCCAGCATTTT. This chain links TRBV18 with TRBJ1-5; no clear D gene. Trimming removed 2 bases at V and 7 bases at J, with 12 bases between. The CDR3 spans 14 residues. The germline V gene encodes CDR1 KGHSH and CDR2 LQKENI.

This chain uses TRBV3-1 (or the pseudogene TRBV3-2) with TRBJ1-1, with D hard to call. CDR3 length: 15 residues. V lost 1 base to trimming and J lost 3 bases, with 12 bases between them. The germline V gene encodes CDR1 LGHDT and CDR2 YNNKEL (reference sequence). CDR3 nucleotide sequence: TGTGCCAGCAGCCAAGCGCGGACGGTAGACACTGAAGCTTTCTTT. Translation: CASSQARTVDTEAFF.

The rearrangement uses TRBV7-3 and TRBJ2-5; TRBD1 matches at 7 bases. Per the germline V gene, CDR1 is SGHTA and CDR2 is FQGTGA. After removal of 5 bases from V and 4 bases from J, the junction contained 4 bases not matched to a gene. The CDR3 runs 13 residues. CDR3 amino acids: CASSRGGGETQYF. As DNA, the CDR3 is TGTGCCAGCAGCCGAGGGGGCGGAGAGACCCAGTACTTC.

This clone was observed a single time. This chain links TRBV5-1 with TRBJ2-3; TRBD2 matches at 8 bases. Per the germline V gene, CDR1 is SGHRS and CDR2 is YFSETQ. The V gene end was trimmed by 4 bases and the J gene end by 6 bases; junction bases not matched to a gene: 7. The CDR3 is made up of 14 amino acids. CDR3 loop: CASSAGGHTDTQYF. The CDR3 nucleotides are TGCGCCAGCAGCGCGGGGGGACACACGGATACGCAGTATTTT.

The CDR3 coding sequence is TGTGCCAGCAGCCTCGGTTTGGGATACAACACTGAAGCTTTCTTT. This encodes CASSLGLGYNTEAFF. The chain joins TRBV7-9 to TRBJ1-1, with D unclear. The CDR3 spans 15 residues. Trimming cost V 5 bases and J 2 bases, with 15 bases left between them. From germline, CDR1 is SEHNR and CDR2 FQNEAQ (reference sequence). The whole variable domain, remainder taken from reference TRBV7-9 and TRBJ1-1, is DTGVSQNPRHKITKRGQNVTFRCDPISEHNRLYWYRQTLGQGPEFLTYFQNEAQLEKSRLLSDRFSAERPKGSFSTLEIQRTEQGDSAMYLCASSLGLGYNTEAFFGQGTRLTVV.

The chain uses TRBV3-1 (or the pseudogene TRBV3-2) and TRBJ1-2; D is unresolved. V gave up 1 base and J gave up 8 bases, with 17 bases separating them. Germline V gives CDR1 LGHDT, CDR2 YNNKEL (reference sequence). The CDR3 covers 15 residues. DNA of the CDR3: TGTGCCAGCAGCCAAGCATTCGGCAACTCTAGAGGCTACACCTTC. Amino acid sequence: CASSQAFGNSRGYTF.

The chain joins TRBV30 to TRBJ1-3, with D maybe TRBD1 (6 bases). CDR1 and CDR2 from the germline V gene are GTSNPN and SVGIG (reference sequence). The CDR3 contains 14 residues. The V gene lost 8 bases and the J gene lost 0 bases, with 14 bases spanning the gap. The chain's CDR3 is CAHAGGGSGNTIYF. The DNA for the CDR3 is TGTGCCCATGCGGGAGGGGGCTCTGGAAACACCATATATTTT.

The chain couples TRBV27 to TRBJ2-5; D tentatively reads TRBD1 or TRBD2 (5 bases each). The V end lost 4 bases, the J end lost 5 bases, and 14 bases lay between the germline ends. The CDR3 loop spans 14 amino acids. Germline V gene data show CDR1 as MNHEY and CDR2 as SMNVEV (reference sequence). The CDR3 loop reads CASSSAGWDETQYF. The CDR3 DNA is TGTGCCAGCAGTTCGGCAGGGTGGGACGAGACCCAGTACTTC.

This clone was seen once. The J gene is TRBJ1-6, the V gene TRBV5-5, with D hard to call. The CDR3 covers 13 residues. Germline V lookup: CDR1 SGHKS, CDR2 YYEKEE (reference sequence). V was clipped by 2 bases and J by 8 bases, with 8 bases between them. The CDR3 loop reads CASSFRTDSPLHF. CDR3 DNA sequence: TGTGCCAGCAGCTTCAGGACGGATTCACCCCTCCACTTT.

V is TRBV27 and J is TRBJ2-3; 10 bases map to TRBD2. After removal of 1 base from V and 2 bases from J, the junction contained 6 bases not matched to a gene. Germline CDR1 and CDR2: MNHEY and SMNVEV (reference sequence). CDR3 length: 17 amino acids. The DNA of the CDR3 is TGTGCCAGCAGTTTATGGGCTAGCGGGGGAAACACAGATACGCAGTATTTT. Translating it yields CASSLWASGGNTDTQYF.

This chain joins TRBV5-1 and TRBJ2-5, with a weak D call TRBD2 (7 bases). V lost 4 bases to trimming and J lost 1 base, with 17 bases between them. There are 16 residues in the CDR3. The germline V gene encodes CDR1 SGHRS and CDR2 YFSETQ. This chain's CDR3 is CASSLNRRGPQETQYF. CDR3 bases: TGCGCCAGCAGCCTGAATCGGCGGGGGCCCCAAGAGACCCAGTACTTC.

The chain joins TRBV3-1 (or the pseudogene TRBV3-2) to TRBJ2-5; the match to TRBD2 covers 13 bases. This CDR3 is built from 16 residues. The junction had 5 bases not matched to a gene; V was cut back by 2 bases and J by 5 bases. Germline CDR1 is LGHDT and CDR2 is YNNKEL (reference sequence). Here the CDR3 reads CASSQLLAGGPETQYF. CDR3 coding DNA: TGTGCCAGCAGCCAACTACTAGCGGGGGGGCCCGAGACCCAGTACTTC.

V gene TRBV7-2 combines with J gene TRBJ2-7; 7 nucleotides line up with TRBD2. CDR3 length: 12 amino acids. In germline, CDR1 is SGHTA, CDR2 FQGNSA. V gave up 4 bases and J gave up 7 bases; unmatched junction bases: 4. CDR3 sequence reads: CASSWTRSEQYF. CDR3 in DNA: TGTGCCAGCAGCTGGACTAGGAGTGAGCAGTACTTC.

The chain combines TRBV3-1 (or the pseudogene TRBV3-2) with TRBJ1-1; D is perhaps TRBD1 (6 bases). Germline V gene lookup returns CDR1 LGHDT and CDR2 YNNKEL (reference sequence). V lost 0 bases and J lost 8, with 22 bases in between. The CDR3 loop spans 17 amino acids. CDR3: CASSQDPHLWRGTEAFF. The CDR3 nucleotides read TGTGCCAGCAGCCAAGATCCCCATTTGTGGAGGGGGACGGAAGCTTTCTTT.

This sequence joins TRBV4-1 and TRBJ2-1; TRBD2 matches 11 bases. CDR3 length: 18 residues. Per germline, CDR1 MGHRA and CDR2 YSYEKL. The trim removed 6 bases at V and 6 bases at J, leaving 16 bases unmatched. DNA of the CDR3: TGCGCCAGCAGGATGACAGGGCTACTAGCGGGAGTCTCCAATGAGCAGTTCTTC. Encoded protein: CASRMTGLLAGVSNEQFF.

The V gene is TRBV7-6, the J gene TRBJ1-4; tentative D call: TRBD1 (6 bases). This CDR3 has 14 residues. Trimming cost V 4 bases and J 2 bases, with 8 bases left between them. The germline V gene has CDR1 SGHVS and CDR2 FNYEAQ. The CDR3 spells CASSSQGTNEKLFF. DNA for the CDR3: TGTGCCAGCAGCTCTCAGGGGACTAATGAAAAACTGTTTTTT.

The chain joins TRBV7-2 to TRBJ2-1, with TRBD2 matching over 8 bases. The CDR3 sequence is 16 residues long. CDR1 is SGHTA, CDR2 FQGNSA, per germline. The V and J ends lost 0 bases and 2 bases, in that order; junction bases with no gene match: 3. The CDR3 sequence: CASSLARGGTYNEQFF. The CDR3 bases are TGTGCCAGCAGCTTAGCGCGCGGGGGGACCTACAATGAGCAGTTCTTC.

The rearrangement uses TRBV6-5 and TRBJ2-3; D might be TRBD1 or TRBD2, each matching 6 bases. Germline CDR1 and CDR2: MNHEY and SVGAGI. V was pared by 6 bases and J by 8 bases, with 21 bases between. The CDR3 contains 15 residues. The CDR3 sequence: CASSPLAGTQVTQYF. CDR3 sequence (DNA): TGTGCCAGCAGCCCGCTTGCGGGGACACAAGTTACGCAGTATTTT.

The chain has TRBV10-3 and TRBJ1-3; D ambiguous. The CDR3 totals 12 residues. The germline V gene encodes CDR1 ENHRY and CDR2 SYGVKD. Trimming shortened V by 4 bases and J by 5 bases, and 6 bases separated the two germline ends. The CDR3 DNA reads TGTGCCATCAGTGTACAACGAAACACCATATATTTT. Protein: CAISVQRNTIYF.

The rearrangement uses TRBV10-3 and TRBJ2-3; TRBD2 aligns across 9 bases. The CDR3 sequence is 13 residues long. J was trimmed by 2 bases and V by 8 bases; bases with no gene match: 2. Germline CDR1 is ENHRY and CDR2 is SYGVKD. CDR3 bases: TGTGCCATCGGACTAGCGTTCACAGATACGCAGTATTTT. Its translation is CAIGLAFTDTQYF.

The gene calls are TRBV7-8 and TRBJ2-7; D assignment may be TRBD1 or TRBD2 (5 bases each). V gave up 2 bases and J gave up 2 bases, with 13 bases separating them. This CDR3 spans 15 amino acids. Germline loops: CDR1 SGHVS, CDR2 FQNEAQ. In DNA form, the CDR3 reads TGTGCCAGCAGCTTACCAGGGACCCACACCTACGAGCAGTACTTC. Protein product: CASSLPGTHTYEQYF.

J is TRBJ1-2 and V is TRBV28, with D uncertain. CDR3 length: 15 amino acids. Trimming cost V 5 bases and J 0 bases, with 13 bases left between them. Germline lookup yields CDR1 MDHEN and CDR2 SYDVKM. CDR3: CASSSDRGSNYGYTF. In DNA, the CDR3 is TGTGCCAGCAGTAGCGATCGGGGTTCTAACTATGGCTACACCTTC.

This chain uses TRBV19 with TRBJ1-1, with D perhaps TRBD1 (5 bases). V was cut by 8 bases and J by 1 base, with 17 bases left in between. CDR1 and CDR2 (germline): LNHDA, SQIVND (reference sequence). This CDR3 is 15 amino acids long. The CDR3, as DNA: TGTGCCAGTCCGTTACGGGGGAGGTCGAACACTGAAGCTTTCTTT. This sequence encodes CASPLRGRSNTEAFF.

This chain links TRBV4-1 with TRBJ1-2; 7 nucleotides agree with TRBD1. V shed 1 base, J shed 5 bases, and the junction held 4 bases outside the gene matches. The V gene's germline CDR1 is MGHRA and CDR2 YSYEKL. The CDR3 loop spans 14 amino acids. CDR3 coding DNA: TGCGCCAGCAGCCAAGTGAAACAGGGGTATGGCTACACCTTC. It is translated as CASSQVKQGYGYTF.

This chain connects TRBV27 to TRBJ1-2; TRBD1 matches 7 bases. The ends lost 0 bases at V and 4 bases at J; junction bases unmatched: 11. In germline, CDR1 is MNHEY, CDR2 SMNVEV (reference sequence). The CDR3 is 17 residues long. In DNA form, the CDR3 reads TGTGCCAGCAGTTTATCGAATACAGGGGACGCTATCTATGGCTACACCTTC. This translates into CASSLSNTGDAIYGYTF.

The gene calls are TRBV5-4 and TRBJ2-1; no reliable D call. The CDR3 covers 15 residues. Trimming stripped 1 base from V and 2 bases from J, with 10 bases between. The germline CDR1 and CDR2 sequences are SGHNT and YYREEE (reference sequence). The CDR3: CASSLIGSTYNEQFF. CDR3 nucleotides: TGTGCCAGCAGCTTGATCGGCTCGACCTACAATGAGCAGTTCTTC.

The rearrangement joins TRBV7-2 to TRBJ2-6, with 9 bases fitting TRBD1. The CDR3 consists of 16 residues. Germline assignment: CDR1 SGHTA and CDR2 FQGNSA. V lost 5 bases to trimming and J lost 4 bases; unmatched junction nucleotides: 6. The CDR3 region is CASSTGTGRGANVLTF. CDR3 sequence (DNA): TGTGCCAGCAGCACAGGGACAGGGCGCGGGGCCAACGTCCTGACTTTC.